This section outlines one TCR beta chain sequence together with its context. Assay used: immunoSEQ multiplex PCR; TCRdb lists only in-frame clones, some missing. The sample holds over 300,000 clones, nearly 90% seen once. Individuals aged about 18 to 89 years were recruited from 24 US areas. Recovered status in Cohort 3 required two negative PCRs, clearance, or symptom resolution. The sample is drawn from a study of blood T cell repertoires in COVID-19. About the study: Sites in the United States, Italy and Spain provided acute and convalescent COVID-19 samples.

Sequences were obtained from PBMCs or T cells enriched from blood (not recorded which). The origin of this receptor is a woman aged 25 to 39 who had recovered from COVID-19.

CDR3 sequence (DNA): TGTGCCAGCAGTCCGAACAGGGTTGTCACTGAAGCTTTCTTT. Translation gives CASSPNRVVTEAFF. V usage is TRBV27 and J usage is TRBJ1-1; D may be TRBD1 (6 bases). The germline V gene encodes CDR1 MNHEY and CDR2 SMNVEV (reference sequence). This CDR3 region has 14 residues. V was cut by 5 bases and J by 4 bases, with 14 bases left in between.